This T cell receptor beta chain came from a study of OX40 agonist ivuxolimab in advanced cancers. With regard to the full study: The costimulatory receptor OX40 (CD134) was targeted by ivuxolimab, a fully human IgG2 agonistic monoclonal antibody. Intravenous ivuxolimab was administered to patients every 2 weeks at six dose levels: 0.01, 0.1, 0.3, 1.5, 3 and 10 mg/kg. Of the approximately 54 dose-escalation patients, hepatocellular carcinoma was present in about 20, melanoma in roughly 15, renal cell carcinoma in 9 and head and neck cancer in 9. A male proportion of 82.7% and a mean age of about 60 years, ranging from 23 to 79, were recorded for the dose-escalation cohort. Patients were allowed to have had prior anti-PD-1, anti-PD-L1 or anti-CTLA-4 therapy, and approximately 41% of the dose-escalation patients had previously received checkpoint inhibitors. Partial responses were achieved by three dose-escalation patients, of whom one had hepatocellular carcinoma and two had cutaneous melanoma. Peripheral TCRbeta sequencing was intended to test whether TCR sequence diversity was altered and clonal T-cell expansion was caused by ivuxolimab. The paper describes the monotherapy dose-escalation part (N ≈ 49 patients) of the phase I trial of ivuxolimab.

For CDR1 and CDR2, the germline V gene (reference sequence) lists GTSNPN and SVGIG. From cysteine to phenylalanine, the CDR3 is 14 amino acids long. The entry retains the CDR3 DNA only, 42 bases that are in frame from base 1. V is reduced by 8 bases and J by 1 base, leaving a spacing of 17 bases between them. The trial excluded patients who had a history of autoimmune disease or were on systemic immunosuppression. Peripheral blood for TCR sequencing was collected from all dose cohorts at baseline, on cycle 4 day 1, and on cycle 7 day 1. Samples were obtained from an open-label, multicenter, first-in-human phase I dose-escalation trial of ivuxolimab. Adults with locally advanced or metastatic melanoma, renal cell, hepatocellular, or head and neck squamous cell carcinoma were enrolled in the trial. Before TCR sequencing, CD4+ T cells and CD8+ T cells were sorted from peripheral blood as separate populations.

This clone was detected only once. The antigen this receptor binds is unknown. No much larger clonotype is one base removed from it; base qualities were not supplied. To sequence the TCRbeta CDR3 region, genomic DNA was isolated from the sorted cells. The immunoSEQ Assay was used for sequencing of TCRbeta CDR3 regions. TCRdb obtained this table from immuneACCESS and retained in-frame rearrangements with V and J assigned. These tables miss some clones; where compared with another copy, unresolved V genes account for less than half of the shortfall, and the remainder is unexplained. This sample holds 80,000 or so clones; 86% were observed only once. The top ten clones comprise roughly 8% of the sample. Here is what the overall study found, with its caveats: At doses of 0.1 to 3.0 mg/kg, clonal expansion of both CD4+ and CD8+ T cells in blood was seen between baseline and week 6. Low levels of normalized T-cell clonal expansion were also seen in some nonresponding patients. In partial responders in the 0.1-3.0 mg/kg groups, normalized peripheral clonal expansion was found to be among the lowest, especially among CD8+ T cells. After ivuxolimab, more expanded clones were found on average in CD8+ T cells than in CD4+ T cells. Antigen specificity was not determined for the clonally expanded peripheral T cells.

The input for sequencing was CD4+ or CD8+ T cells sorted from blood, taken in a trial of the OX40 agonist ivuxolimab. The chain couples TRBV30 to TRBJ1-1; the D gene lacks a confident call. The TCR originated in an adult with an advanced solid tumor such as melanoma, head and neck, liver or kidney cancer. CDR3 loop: CARSSGPPNTEAFF. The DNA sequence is TGTGCCCGGTCTTCCGGGCCGCCGAACACTGAAGCTTTCTTT.